One and the same sample provided the 18 T cell receptor beta chains below, sequenced in a study of beta chain features in type 1 diabetes. Their antigens are not known. Of the isolated RNA, all was reverse transcribed, and so the sequenced material was expressed TCRB transcripts. Sequencing used immunoSEQ multiplex PCR; TCRdb keeps in-frame clones, though not all of them. The repertoire holds under 300,000 clones, approximately 15% seen once, with approximately 0.018% in the top ten. Study-level points and caveats: Moderate yet significant TCRB CDR3 shortening was seen in Type 1 diabetes patients in all four CD4+ subsets.

The source material was naive CD4+ T cells from blood. These receptor sequences come from a man between 25 and 39 years old with type 1 diabetes.

This clone came up a few times. V and J are TRBV4-1 and TRBJ2-1; D not resolved. Trimming took 0 bases from V and 2 from J, leaving 5 bases between them. The CDR3 contains 14 residues. From germline, CDR1 is MGHRA and CDR2 YSYEKL. The CDR3 protein is CASSQDPTYNEQFF. The CDR3 bases are TGCGCCAGCAGCCAAGATCCTACCTACAATGAGCAGTTCTTC.

This clone was found a few times. J is TRBJ2-7 and V is TRBV6-5; weak D call: TRBD2 (6 bases). The CDR3 is made up of 11 amino acids. V was trimmed by 5 bases and J by 6 bases, leaving 8 bases between them. CDR1 is MNHEY and CDR2 is SVGAGI in the germline V gene. The CDR3 spells CASSTSSEQYF. The DNA for the CDR3 is TGTGCCAGCAGTACTAGCAGCGAGCAGTACTTC.

This chain joins TRBV19 and TRBJ1-1; weak D call: TRBD1 (6 bases). The germline CDR1 and CDR2 sequences are LNHDA and SQIVND (reference sequence). Trimming removed 3 bases from V and 3 bases from J, with 8 bases in between. This CDR3 comprises 13 residues. The CDR3 sequence: CASSMTGHTEAFF. Written as DNA, the CDR3 is TGTGCCAGTAGTATGACAGGCCACACTGAAGCTTTCTTT. Based on the CDR3 plus reference TRBV19 and TRBJ1-1, the full variable domain is DGGITQSPKYLFRKEGQNVTLSCEQNLNHDAMYWYRQDPGQGLRLIYYSQIVNDFQKGDIAEGYSVSREKKESFPLTVTSAQKNPTAFYLCASSMTGHTEAFFGQGTRLTVV.

V is TRBV7-2 and J is TRBJ2-3, with TRBD2 matching 7 bases. The V segment lost 2 bases and the J segment 7 bases; nucleotides outside the gene matches: 6. CDR3 length: 14 amino acids. Per the germline V gene, CDR1 is SGHTA and CDR2 is FQGNSA. The CDR3 is CASSLSREDHTQYF. DNA for the CDR3: TGTGCCAGCAGCTTATCCCGGGAGGATCATACGCAGTATTTT. Full variable domain (outside the CDR3, taken from reference TRBV7-2 and TRBJ2-3): GAGVSQSPSNKVTEKGKDVELRCDPISGHTALYWYRQSLGQGLEFLIYFQGNSAPDKSGLPSDRFSAERTGGSVSTLTIQRTQQEDSAVYLCASSLSREDHTQYFGPGTRLTVL.

The chain carries TRBV7-2 and TRBJ1-1; tentative D call: TRBD1 (6 bases). The CDR3 runs 14 residues. In germline, CDR1 is SGHTA, CDR2 FQGNSA. V shed 5 bases and J shed 2 bases, with 12 bases lying between them. DNA of the CDR3: TGTGCCAGCAGCACACGACAGGTCAACACTGAAGCTTTCTTT. Its protein is CASSTRQVNTEAFF.

V is TRBV30 and J is TRBJ2-3; the match to TRBD1 covers 8 bases. CDR3 length equals 13 residues. Trimming cost V 3 bases and J 6 bases; bases outside gene matches: 5. In germline, CDR1 is GTSNPN, CDR2 SVGIG (reference sequence). This chain's CDR3 is CAWRLTGADTQYF. For the CDR3, the DNA is TGTGCCTGGAGGCTGACAGGGGCGGATACGCAGTATTTT.

This clone was seen only a few times. This sequence joins TRBV15 and TRBJ2-3; 12 bases agree with TRBD1. V shed 3 bases, J shed 4 bases, and the junction held 8 bases outside the gene matches. The germline V gene encodes CDR1 LNHNV and CDR2 YYDKDF (reference sequence). This CDR3 spans 17 amino acids. The CDR3 sequence: CATSSGGTGGGSDTQYF. The CDR3 coding sequence is TGTGCCACCAGCAGTGGTGGGACAGGGGGCGGATCAGATACGCAGTATTTT.

The V gene is TRBV6-5, the J gene TRBJ2-3, with D possibly being TRBD1 (5 bases). V was clipped by 5 bases and J by 1 base, with 10 bases between them. The CDR3 length is 14 residues. Germline assignment: CDR1 MNHEY and CDR2 SVGAGI. CDR3 in amino acids: CASSQRGGTDTQYF. The CDR3 region has the DNA TGTGCCAGCAGTCAAAGGGGCGGCACAGATACGCAGTATTTT.

The chain uses TRBV30 and TRBJ2-3; TRBD2 agrees at 9 bases. V dropped 1 base and J dropped 5; count of bases not matched to a gene: 7. Germline lookup yields CDR1 GTSNPN and CDR2 SVGIG (reference sequence). The CDR3 totals 15 residues. The CDR3 DNA is TGTGCCTGGAGTGGGGGACTAGCATCCTTAGATACGCAGTATTTT. Its protein is CAWSGGLASLDTQYF.

The chain combines TRBV6-5 with TRBJ1-2; D is undetermined. Germline-derived CDR1 and CDR2 are MNHEY and SVGAGI. V gave up 5 bases and J gave up 8 bases, with 15 bases separating them. The CDR3 has 13 residues. The CDR3 protein is CASSPTSNQGYTF. The CDR3 coding sequence is TGTGCCAGCAGTCCTACTTCAAACCAAGGCTACACCTTC.

This clone was detected a few times. V gene TRBV4-2 combines with J gene TRBJ1-4; TRBD1 might be the D (5 bases). Germline CDR1 and CDR2: LGHNA and YNFKEQ. Trimming took 0 bases from V and 1 from J, leaving 15 bases between them. The CDR3 sequence is 18 residues long. CDR3 DNA: TGTGCCAGCAGCCAAGATACCAGGGTAGCGGAAACTAATGAAAAACTGTTTTTT. The encoded protein is CASSQDTRVAETNEKLFF.

The V call is TRBV19, the J call TRBJ1-6, with a weak D call TRBD1 (5 bases). The ends were cut back, 4 bases at V and 5 bases at J, with 12 bases in the middle. The germline gives CDR1 LNHDA, CDR2 SQIVND (reference sequence). The CDR3 extends over 15 amino acids. The CDR3 here is CASSTQYRNNSPLHF. CDR3 in DNA: TGTGCCAGTAGTACCCAATACAGGAATAATTCACCCCTCCACTTT.

This rearrangement joins TRBV4-1 to TRBJ1-2; D may be TRBD1 (5 bases). V dropped 4 bases and J dropped 5 bases, with 26 bases sitting between them. The germline V gene encodes CDR1 MGHRA and CDR2 YSYEKL. This CDR3 comprises 18 residues. DNA for the CDR3: TGCGCCAGCAGCCCCGCAACGGGGGGGGACGTTTGGGTTTATGGCTACACCTTC. Translating it yields CASSPATGGDVWVYGYTF.

About this clone itself: Its ends do not fully match the called genes, so a read error is possible. V and J are TRBV5-6 and TRBJ1-1; weak D call: TRBD1 (6 bases). The V gene's germline CDR1 is SGHDT and CDR2 YYEEEE. The CDR3 extends over 15 amino acids. This CDR3 reads CASSLWTARNAEAFF. As DNA, the CDR3 is TGTGCCAGCAGCTTGTGGACAGCGAGGAACGCTGAAGCTTTCTTT.

The gene calls are TRBV27 and TRBJ2-3, with D unclear. The CDR3 runs 13 residues. CDR1 and CDR2 (germline): MNHEY, SMNVEV (reference sequence). V lost 1 base to trimming and J lost 2 bases, with 4 bases between them. Here the CDR3 reads CASSLYITDTQYF. The CDR3 DNA is TGTGCCAGCAGTTTATATATCACAGATACGCAGTATTTT.

This clone was detected a few times. This CDR3 is CASSSRGLKVTEAFF. The CDR3 DNA is TGTGCCAGCAGCTCGAGGGGGCTGAAGGTCACTGAAGCTTTCTTT. This sequence joins TRBV11-2 and TRBJ1-1; 7 nucleotides agree with TRBD1. CDR1 SGHAT and CDR2 FQNNGV come from the germline V gene. V lost 4 bases, J lost 4 bases, and 9 bases stayed unmatched. This CDR3 has 15 residues.

The V call is TRBV23-1, the J call TRBJ2-7, with D tentatively TRBD2 (6 bases). TRBV23-1 is assigned to the ORF class and has an uncertain function. The CDR3 is 16 residues long. Trimming pared 8 bases from V and 6 bases from J, leaving 26 bases between. The CDR3 region has the DNA TGCGCCAGCGCGGAACTCAGGGACTTGGTCAGGCCCGAGCAGTACTTC. Its translation is CASAELRDLVRPEQYF.

The chain carries TRBV7-9 and TRBJ2-4; TRBD2 aligns across 8 bases. This CDR3 spans 17 amino acids. Looked up from germline, CDR1 is SEHNR and CDR2 is FQNEAQ (reference sequence). V lost 1 base and J lost 3; bases outside the gene matches: 8. In nucleotides, the CDR3 is TGTGCCAGCAGCTTAGTCTCAGCGGGAGCTGTCAAAAACATTCAGTACTTC. Translated, it gives CASSLVSAGAVKNIQYF.